Listed here are 27 T cell receptor beta chains from one sample, sequenced in a study of response to subunit inactivated influenza vaccine (dated by TCRdb to the late 2010s). The method behind the library was RT-PCR. The sample was run on an Illumina HiSeq 2500. The raw public reads went through TCRdb reprocessing: fastp at Q25, MiXCR clone calling, in-frame beta chains kept. Each CDR3 protein gets just one entry, which takes the most common genes and DNA from the rows behind it. Across this sample there are just over 300,000 distinct CDR3 sequences, with around 20% seen only once. The ten largest clonotypes hold 10% of the sample. The sequencing here drew on PBMCs from blood, taken less than 22 months after vaccination. The receptors stem from a man between 50 and 75 years old who received an inactivated influenza vaccine. Donor details come from another sample of the same person, matched by shared clones.

Only a few counts were recorded for this clonotype. CDR3 coding DNA: TGTGCCAGCAGCCCGGCGGTAGTCCGCTCTGGAAACACCATATATTTT. Protein: CASSPAVVRSGNTIYF. The chain is built from TRBV7-2 and TRBJ1-3; D uncertain. Germline CDR1 SGHTA, CDR2 FQGNSA. The CDR3 covers 16 residues. The V end was cut by 5 bases, the J end by 0 bases, with 14 bases between.

Only a few counts were recorded for this clonotype. The chain links TRBV5-1 to TRBJ2-1; 16 nucleotides line up with TRBD2. The CDR3 loop spans 16 amino acids. Germline V gene sequence: CDR1 SGHRS, CDR2 YFSETQ. V shed 4 bases, J shed 15 bases, and the junction held 13 bases outside the gene matches. CDR3 sequence reads: CASSASSGTSGGARFF. The CDR3 DNA reads as TGCGCCAGCAGCGCCAGCTCCGGGACTAGCGGGGGGGCGAGGTTCTTC.

This sequence joins TRBV20-1 and TRBJ2-5, with TRBD1 identical over 8 bases. CDR1 DFQATT and CDR2 SNEGSKA come from the germline V gene (reference sequence). This CDR3 region has 15 residues. V trimming: 3 bases; J trimming: 2 bases; junction bases outside the gene matches: 8. CDR3 bases: TGCAGTGCTAGTCCCGGGACAGGCCCACAAGAGACCCAGTACTTC. It codes for CSASPGTGPQETQYF.

This chain connects TRBV5-8 to TRBJ2-5, with 9 bases aligning to TRBD2. This CDR3 is built from 14 residues. Germline lookup yields CDR1 SGHTS and CDR2 YDEGEE. J lost 5 bases, V lost 2 bases, and 4 bases had no gene match. The CDR3 spells CASSFSGSGETQYF. The CDR3 DNA is TGTGCCAGCAGCTTTAGCGGGAGCGGGGAGACCCAGTACTTC.

This chain joins TRBV29-1 and TRBJ2-1; TRBD2 aligns across 9 bases. The CDR3 contains 14 residues. Germline CDR1 is SQVTM and CDR2 is ANQGSEA. J lost 6 bases, V lost 4 bases, and 7 bases had no gene match. The chain's CDR3 is CSVAWLAGRNEQFF. DNA for the CDR3: TGCAGCGTTGCCTGGCTAGCGGGACGCAATGAGCAGTTCTTC.

The genes are TRBV3-1 and TRBJ2-2, with TRBD2 matching 7 bases. V was pared by 4 bases and J by 1 base, with 6 bases of the junction left unmatched. The CDR3 spans 16 residues. Germline lookup yields CDR1 LGHDT and CDR2 YNNKEL (reference sequence). CDR3 sequence: CASSPTSERNTGELFF. DNA of the CDR3: TGTGCCAGCAGCCCCACTAGCGAACGGAACACCGGGGAGCTGTTTTTT.

The chain combines TRBV18 with TRBJ1-1, with TRBD1 matching over 11 bases. Germline V lookup: CDR1 KGHSH, CDR2 LQKENI. V was pared by 6 bases and J by 0 bases, with 6 bases of the junction left unmatched. The length of the CDR3 is 16 residues. CDR3 bases: TGTGCCAGCTCCCCCGGGACAGGGGGATTGAACACTGAAGCTTTCTTT. This codes for CASSPGTGGLNTEAFF.

This clonotype was detected ten times or more. DNA for the CDR3: TGTGCCAGCAGTTCTACGGGACCTAATGAAAAACTGTTTTTT. This translates into CASSSTGPNEKLFF. The V and J genes are TRBV12-3 or TRBV12-4 and TRBJ1-4; perhaps TRBD1 as D (5 bases). Deletions cut 4 bases from V and 3 bases from J, with 9 bases between. The CDR3 spans 14 residues.

This clonotype was observed a few times. The chain carries TRBV7-9 and TRBJ2-7, with D perhaps TRBD1 or TRBD2 (5 bases each). The germline V gene has CDR1 SEHNR and CDR2 FQNEAQ (reference sequence). The CDR3 contains 14 residues. Trimming removed 2 bases from V and 2 bases from J, with 10 bases in between. The CDR3 DNA follows: TGTGCCAGCAGCTTACCGGGACGAACCTACGAGCAGTACTTC. Its protein is CASSLPGRTYEQYF. The complete variable domain, with remaining parts taken from reference TRBV7-9 and TRBJ2-7, reads DTGVSQNPRHKITKRGQNVTFRCDPISEHNRLYWYRQTLGQGPEFLTYFQNEAQLEKSRLLSDRFSAERPKGSFSTLEIQRTEQGDSAMYLCASSLPGRTYEQYFGPGTRLTVT.

This clonotype was seen more than once but under ten times. The DNA is omitted, as the CDR3 cannot be located on it reliably, and the CDR3 follows TCRdb's listing. The CDR3 reads CISVSEAYRTGDHEKLFF. V is TRBV7-5 and J is TRBJ1-4; the DNA was not used to check the table's D call, TRBD1. TRBV7-5 is deemed a pseudogene. 18 amino acids form the CDR3, both terminal residues included.

The genes are TRBV5-8 and TRBJ2-1; the D is unclear. V lost 0 bases and J 0 bases, leaving 7 bases between the germline ends. This CDR3 comprises 15 residues. From germline, CDR1 is SGHTS and CDR2 YDEGEE. The CDR3 is CASSLGLSSYNEQFF. The DNA for the CDR3 is TGTGCCAGCAGCTTGGGGTTGAGCTCCTACAATGAGCAGTTCTTC.

V and J are TRBV6-2 or TRBV6-3 and TRBJ2-3, with unresolved D. This CDR3 spans 11 amino acids. V was pared by 1 base and J by 6 bases, with 2 bases between. In germline, CDR1 is MNHEY, CDR2 SVGEGT. CDR3 sequence reads: CASSYYDTQYF. As DNA, the CDR3 is TGTGCCAGCAGTTACTACGATACGCAGTATTTT.

The rearrangement uses TRBV5-1 and TRBJ2-6, with TRBD1 as a possible D gene (5 bases). This CDR3 comprises 17 residues. Per the germline V gene, CDR1 is SGHRS and CDR2 is YFSETQ. Trimming cost V 6 bases and J 0 bases, with 16 bases left between them. The CDR3 sequence: CASKHDSRSSGANVLTF. The CDR3 DNA sequence: TGCGCCAGCAAGCATGACAGCCGAAGCTCTGGGGCCAACGTCCTGACTTTC.

V is TRBV2 and J is TRBJ1-6, with a possible D match to TRBD1 (6 bases). The CDR3 has 12 residues. V shed 6 bases and J shed 10 bases, with 10 bases lying between them. From germline, CDR1 is SNHLY and CDR2 FYNNEI. This CDR3 is CASRMGQSPLHF. DNA for the CDR3: TGTGCCAGCAGAATGGGACAATCACCCCTCCACTTT.

A few counts support this clonotype. The chain carries TRBV5-1 and TRBJ1-1, with D possibly matching TRBD1 (6 bases). With 4 bases removed from V and 5 bases from J, the gap between germline ends came to 21 bases. Germline CDR1 SGHRS, CDR2 YFSETQ. This CDR3 spans 16 amino acids. CDR3 residues: CASSPRDTLGGTEAFF. The CDR3 DNA follows: TGCGCCAGCAGCCCCCGGGACACCTTAGGTGGAACTGAAGCTTTCTTT.

In this sample, this clonotype turned up a few times. The chain is built from TRBV20-1 and TRBJ2-3; the match to TRBD2 covers 10 bases. CDR1 and CDR2 from the germline V gene are DFQATT and SNEGSKA (reference sequence). With V trimmed by 6 bases and J by 2 bases, 8 bases remained unmatched. There are 15 residues in the CDR3. The CDR3 reads CSASRTSGDTDTQYF. CDR3 nucleotide sequence: TGCAGTGCCTCGCGGACTAGCGGAGACACAGATACGCAGTATTTT.

The J gene is TRBJ1-5, the V gene TRBV19; no reliable D call. The germline CDR1 and CDR2 sequences are LNHDA and SQIVND (reference sequence). CDR3 length: 14 amino acids. V shed 5 bases and J shed 4 bases, with 12 bases lying between them. The CDR3 DNA is TGTGCCAGTAGTCGGCAGGTGACTAATCAGCCCCAGCATTTT. This sequence encodes CASSRQVTNQPQHF.

This clonotype has a count of ten or more. The V and J genes are TRBV12-3 or TRBV12-4 and TRBJ2-7, with 7 bases lining up with TRBD2. The J segment lost 2 bases and the V segment lost 5 bases, leaving 3 bases of the junction unmatched. The CDR3 runs to 13 residues. CDR3 coding DNA: TGTGCCAGCAGTCCCGGGGGGACCTACGAGCAGTACTTC. Protein sequence: CASSPGGTYEQYF.

This clonotype came up a few times. V gene TRBV6-1 combines with J gene TRBJ1-6; 7 bases map to TRBD1. V shed 9 bases and J 7 bases; nucleotides not matched to a gene: 12. This CDR3 spans 15 amino acids. Germline CDR1 MNHNS, CDR2 SASEGT. CDR3 nucleotide sequence: TGTGCCAGTGCCTTAACCGGGACAGTAAATTCACCCCTCCACTTT. Translating gives CASALTGTVNSPLHF.

To note about this clonotype: Mismatch with germline at one junction end may stem from a read error. The genes are TRBV4-1 and TRBJ2-3, with TRBD2 identical over 8 bases. The CDR3 sequence is 16 residues long. Germline CDR1 MGHRA, CDR2 YSYEKL. The CDR3 nucleotides are TGCGCCAGCAGGCAAGTCGCGGGGGGCCGCACAGATACGCAGTATTTT. As protein: CASRQVAGGRTDTQYF.

The J gene is TRBJ1-5, the V gene TRBV28; 7 bases match TRBD1. V lost 7 bases and J lost 0; bases outside the gene matches: 9. CDR1 and CDR2 from the germline V gene are MDHEN and SYDVKM. This CDR3 comprises 16 residues. The CDR3 DNA follows: TGTGCCAGCACCACGGGACAGACTTATAGCAATCAGCCCCAGCATTTT. Translating it yields CASTTGQTYSNQPQHF. The whole variable domain, remainder taken from reference TRBV28 and TRBJ1-5, is DVKVTQSSRYLVKRTGEKVFLECVQDMDHENMFWYRQDPGLGLRLIYFSYDVKMKEKGDIPEGYSVSREKKERFSLILESASTNQTSMYLCASTTGQTYSNQPQHFGDGTRLSIL.

This clonotype has a count of ten or more. V gene TRBV29-1 combines with J gene TRBJ1-2, with D unclear. The germline CDR1 and CDR2 sequences are SQVTM and ANQGSEA. Trimming took 6 bases from V and 8 from J, leaving 19 bases between them. The CDR3 runs to 13 residues. The CDR3 protein is CSVSPRAERGYTF. The CDR3 DNA reads TGCAGCGTCTCCCCCCGGGCCGAAAGGGGCTACACCTTC.

The chain is built from TRBV5-1 and TRBJ2-7; TRBD2 matches at 9 bases. Losses at the gene ends were 0 bases for V and 3 bases for J; bases not matched to a gene: 4. The length of the CDR3 is 15 residues. Germline V gene lookup returns CDR1 SGHRS and CDR2 YFSETQ. CDR3 residues: CASSLVASGNYEQYF. The CDR3 bases are TGCGCCAGCAGCTTGGTGGCTAGCGGGAACTACGAGCAGTACTTC.

This chain links TRBV7-2 with TRBJ2-1; TRBD2 might be the D (6 bases). The CDR3 has 15 residues. Per the germline V gene, CDR1 is SGHTA and CDR2 is FQGNSA. Trimming left V 3 bases short and J 6 bases short, with 15 bases between. The CDR3, as DNA: TGTGCCAGCAGCTTGCATAGCGGCCTAATCAATGAGCAGTTCTTC. As protein: CASSLHSGLINEQFF.

This clonotype was seen more than once but under ten times. This sequence joins TRBV5-1 and TRBJ2-1; possibly TRBD1 or TRBD2 for D (5 bases each). There are 16 residues in the CDR3. Germline V gene sequence: CDR1 SGHRS, CDR2 YFSETQ. Between the trimmed V and J ends, which lost 3 bases and 5 bases, there was a span of 18 bases. CDR3 in amino acids: CASSSAPTVGDNEQFF. CDR3 bases: TGCGCCAGCAGCTCGGCCCCGACAGTGGGGGACAATGAGCAGTTCTTC.

This clonotype turned up a few times. The chain couples TRBV5-1 to TRBJ1-4; no reliable D call. V dropped 0 bases and J dropped 2 bases, with 11 bases sitting between them. CDR3 length equals 16 residues. CDR1 is SGHRS and CDR2 is YFSETQ in the germline V gene. The CDR3: CASSLEVEGTNEKLFF. For the CDR3, the DNA is TGCGCCAGCAGCTTGGAAGTCGAAGGGACTAATGAAAAACTGTTTTTT.

This chain joins TRBV6-1 and TRBJ1-4, with 7 bases that match TRBD1. Germline V CDR1 and CDR2: MNHNS, SASEGT. The CDR3 consists of 15 residues. V was pared by 7 bases and J by 7 bases, with 12 bases of the junction left unmatched. The chain's CDR3 is CASMPTGEIVEKLFF. The CDR3 nucleotides are TGTGCCAGCATGCCTACAGGGGAGATTGTTGAAAAACTGTTTTTT.